This T cell receptor (beta chain) was recorded in a study of cytomegalovirus exposure and HLA in healthy donors. TCRdb keeps only in-frame clones here, not all; method: immunoSEQ multiplex PCR. The sample consists of around 160,000 clones, roughly nine tenths of them appearing once. The CDR3 has 23 residues. Germline-derived CDR1 and CDR2 are LNHNV and YYDKDF (reference sequence). The ends were cut back, 0 bases at V and 2 bases at J, with 34 bases in the middle. This clonotype was obtained from a woman younger than 35 in good health and CMV-seropositive. The rearrangement links TRBV15 to TRBJ2-5; D is perhaps TRBD1 (6 bases). The sample comprised PBMCs. The CDR3 sequence: CATSRDSLVTGDKPGQTQETQYF. CDR3 bases: TGTGCCACCAGCAGAGATTCCCTAGTTACGGGTGATAAGCCGGGACAAACACAAGAGACCCAGTACTTC.